This T cell receptor beta chain was captured in a study of blood T cell repertoires in COVID-19. The wider study: In each case, the material was cDNA or gDNA derived from T cells, B-cell-depleted T cells, or PBMCs.

CDR3 length: 15 amino acids. Trimming took 1 base from V and 2 from J, leaving 11 bases between them. Per the germline V gene, CDR1 is MGHRA and CDR2 is YSYEKL. During active infection, Seattle patients enrolled and were then monitored through disease. In the original workflow: Researchers report that nucleated cell counts were estimated from reference gene primer amplification. The repertoire was sequenced with immunoSEQ multiplex PCR; TCRdb's copy has only in-frame clones and lacks some. Clonal size and the V and J genes are those of that table, whereas D and trimming came from the DNA. The sample includes 210,000 or so clones, about 84% seen only once; the top ten take roughly 7.6%.

The V call is TRBV4-1, the J call TRBJ1-2, with D unclear. This clonotype was sampled from a woman at least 80 years old with COVID-19, enrolled during active disease. Sequenced material: peripheral blood. CDR3 DNA: TGCGCCAGCAGCCAAGGGGAGAGGGCCAACTATGGCTACACCTTC. The encoded protein is CASSQGERANYGYTF.